The T cell receptor (beta chain) under discussion was sequenced for a study of cytomegalovirus exposure and HLA in healthy donors. Study background: A preliminary data release comprised approximately 85 million unique TCRs obtained from HLA-typed donors. Notes on the study in general: Later analysis demonstrated an association between a missense DCLRE1C variant and TCR beta V- and J-gene trimming. Cytomegalovirus-associated TCR beta chains were listed, numbering roughly 150.

The PCR made use of 60 Vbeta and 13 Jbeta primers. The method was immunoSEQ multiplex PCR; TCRdb's version includes in-frame clones alone and lacks a portion of them. The repertoire holds over 150,000 clones, with about 77% as singletons. This clone was seen a single time. Its specificity is unknown. The TCR was taken from a man aged 25-40 years in good health and CMV-seropositive. Sequencing was performed on PBMCs.

The CDR3: CASSPGDRGLGDTQYF. CDR3 DNA sequence: TGCGCCAGCAGCCCGGGGGACAGGGGTTTGGGGGATACGCAGTATTTT. This chain links TRBV4-1 with TRBJ2-3; 10 bases map to TRBD1. There are 16 residues in the CDR3. With V trimmed by 4 bases and J by 6 bases, 10 bases remained unmatched. Per germline, CDR1 MGHRA and CDR2 YSYEKL.